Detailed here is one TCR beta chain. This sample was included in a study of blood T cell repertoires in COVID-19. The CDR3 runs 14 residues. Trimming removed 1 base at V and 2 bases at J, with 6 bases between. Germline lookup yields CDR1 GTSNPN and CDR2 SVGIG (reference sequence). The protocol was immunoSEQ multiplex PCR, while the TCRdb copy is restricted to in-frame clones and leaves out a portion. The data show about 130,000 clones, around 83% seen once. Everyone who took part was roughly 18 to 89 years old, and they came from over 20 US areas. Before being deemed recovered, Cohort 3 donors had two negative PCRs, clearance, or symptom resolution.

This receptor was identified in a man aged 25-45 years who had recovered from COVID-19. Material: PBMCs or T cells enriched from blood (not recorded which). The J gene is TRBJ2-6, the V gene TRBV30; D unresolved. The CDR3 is CAWSGRAGANVLTF. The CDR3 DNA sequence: TGTGCCTGGAGTGGCCGAGCTGGGGCCAACGTCCTGACTTTC.